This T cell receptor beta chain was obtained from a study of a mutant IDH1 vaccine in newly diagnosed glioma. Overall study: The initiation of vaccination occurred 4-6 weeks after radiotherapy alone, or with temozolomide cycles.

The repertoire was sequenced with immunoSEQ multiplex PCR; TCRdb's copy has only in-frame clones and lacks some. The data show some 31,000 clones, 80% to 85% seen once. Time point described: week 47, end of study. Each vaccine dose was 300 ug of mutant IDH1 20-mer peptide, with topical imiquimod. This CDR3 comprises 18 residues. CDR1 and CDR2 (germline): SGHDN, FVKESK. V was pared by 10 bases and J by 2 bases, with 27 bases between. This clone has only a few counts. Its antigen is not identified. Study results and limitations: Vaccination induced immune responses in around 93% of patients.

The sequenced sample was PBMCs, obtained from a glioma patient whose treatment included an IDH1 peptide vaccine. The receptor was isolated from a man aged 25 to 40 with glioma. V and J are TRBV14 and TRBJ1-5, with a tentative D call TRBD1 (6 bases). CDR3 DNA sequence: TGTGCCACTACTTCTTACCTGCCGACCCACAGGGGCAATCAGCCCCAGCATTTT. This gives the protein CATTSYLPTHRGNQPQHF.